Included here is one T cell receptor beta chain sequence, with context. The sample belongs to a study of blood T cell repertoires in COVID-19. TCRdb's copy holds only in-frame clones and misses some; the assay was immunoSEQ multiplex PCR. The sample has roughly 260,000 clones, 75% to 95% seen once. Germline V gene sequence: CDR1 MNHEY, CDR2 SVGAGI. Trimming took off 5 bases at V and 0 bases at J, with 10 bases between the two ends. This CDR3 comprises 14 residues. The sample was peripheral blood. The gene calls are TRBV6-5 and TRBJ2-5, with unresolved D. The clonotype originates from a person under 35 with COVID-19, enrolled during active disease. The CDR3 bases are TGTGCCAGCAGTCCCGCGTGGTACCAAGAGACCCAGTACTTC. Translated: CASSPAWYQETQYF.